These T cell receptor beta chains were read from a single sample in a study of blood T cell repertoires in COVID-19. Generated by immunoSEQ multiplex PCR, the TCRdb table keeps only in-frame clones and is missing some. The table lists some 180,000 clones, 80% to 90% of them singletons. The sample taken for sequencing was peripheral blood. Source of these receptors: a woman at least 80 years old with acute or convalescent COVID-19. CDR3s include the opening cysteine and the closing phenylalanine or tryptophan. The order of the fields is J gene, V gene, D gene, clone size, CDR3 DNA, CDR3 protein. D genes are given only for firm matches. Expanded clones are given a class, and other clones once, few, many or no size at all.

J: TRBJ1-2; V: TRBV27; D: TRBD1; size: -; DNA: TGTGCCAGCTCTTTGACAGGGTCACATGGCTACACCTTC; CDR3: CASSLTGSHGYTF
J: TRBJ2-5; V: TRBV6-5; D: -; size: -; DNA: TGTGCCAGCAGTTATCACCGACGGGGACAAGAGACCCAGTACTTC; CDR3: CASSYHRRGQETQYF
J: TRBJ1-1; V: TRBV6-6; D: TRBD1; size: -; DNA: TGTGCCAGCAGTCAGGGACAGGGAGGGAACACTGAAGCTTTCTTT; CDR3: CASSQGQGGNTEAFF
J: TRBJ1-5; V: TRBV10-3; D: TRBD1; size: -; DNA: TGTGCCATCAGTGAGTTTTCCCCGGACAGGGGTTTTAACAATCAGCCCCAGCATTTT; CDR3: CAISEFSPDRGFNNQPQHF
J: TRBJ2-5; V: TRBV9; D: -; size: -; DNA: TGTGCCAGCAGCCGGGAAGGGGACCGCAGGGGGACCCAGTACTTC; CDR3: CASSREGDRRGTQYF
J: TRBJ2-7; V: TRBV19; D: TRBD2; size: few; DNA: TGTGCCAGTAGTTATTCCGGGACTAGCGGGAGTACCTACGAGCAGTACTTC; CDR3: CASSYSGTSGSTYEQYF
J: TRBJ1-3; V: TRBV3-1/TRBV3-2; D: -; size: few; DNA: TGTGCCAGCAGCCCAGGCCACTCTGGAAACACCATATATTTT; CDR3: CASSPGHSGNTIYF
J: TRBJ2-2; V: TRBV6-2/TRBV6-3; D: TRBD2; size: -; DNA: TGTGCCAGCAGCCAATCAGTCACGAGACTAGCGGGGGAACACACCGGGGAGCTGTTTTTT; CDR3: CASSQSVTRLAGEHTGELFF
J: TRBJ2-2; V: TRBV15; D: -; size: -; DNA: TGTGCCACCAGCAGAGGACAGGTGCCTGCCACCGGGGAGCTGTTTTTT; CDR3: CATSRGQVPATGELFF
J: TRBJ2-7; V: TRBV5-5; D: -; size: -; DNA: TGTGCCAGCAGCCCGTCCCTCTCCTCCTACGAGCAGTACTTC; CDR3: CASSPSLSSYEQYF
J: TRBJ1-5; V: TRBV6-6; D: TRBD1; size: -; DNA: TGTGCCAGCAGTTTTTCGGGACAGGGGGATCAGCCCCAGCATTTT; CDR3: CASSFSGQGDQPQHF
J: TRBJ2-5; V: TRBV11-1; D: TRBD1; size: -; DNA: TGTGCCAGCAGCACCGACAGGGTTCAAGAGACCCAGTACTTC; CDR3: CASSTDRVQETQYF
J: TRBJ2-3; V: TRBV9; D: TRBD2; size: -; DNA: TGCGCCCCCACCGGGGGGGGTTTGGCAGATACGCAGTATTTT; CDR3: CAPTGGGLADTQYF
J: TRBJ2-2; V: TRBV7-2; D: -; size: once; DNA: TGTGCCAGCAGCTTAAGACTAGCGAACACCGGGGAGCTGTTTTTT; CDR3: CASSLRLANTGELFF
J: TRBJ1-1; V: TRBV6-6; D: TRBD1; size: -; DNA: TGTGCCAGCAGTACAACAGGGGTCACTGAAGCTTTCTTT; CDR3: CASSTTGVTEAFF
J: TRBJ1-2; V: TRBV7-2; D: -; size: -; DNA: TGTGCCAGCAGCTTAGACGGTTCAGGTGTGGGCTACACCTTC; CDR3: CASSLDGSGVGYTF
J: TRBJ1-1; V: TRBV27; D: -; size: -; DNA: TGTGCCAGCAGTTTAGGCCCGAGGACTGAAGCTTTCTTT; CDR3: CASSLGPRTEAFF
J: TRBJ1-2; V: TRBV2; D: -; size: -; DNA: TGTGCCAGCAGTGAAGCGGGGCAGACCTATGGCTACACCTTC; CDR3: CASSEAGQTYGYTF
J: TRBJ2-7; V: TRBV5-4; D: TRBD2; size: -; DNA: TGTGCCAGCAGCATGGCTTTCTCGGGGGGGGCCTACGAGCAGTACTTC; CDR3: CASSMAFSGGAYEQYF
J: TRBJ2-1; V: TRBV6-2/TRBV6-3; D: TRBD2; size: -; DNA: TGTGCCAGCAGCTGGCTAGCGGAGCCCTACAATGAGCAGTTCTTC; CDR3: CASSWLAEPYNEQFF
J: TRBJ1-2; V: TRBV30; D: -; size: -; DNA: TGTGCCTGGAGTCGGGTATTAGGTGGCTACACCTTC; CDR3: CAWSRVLGGYTF
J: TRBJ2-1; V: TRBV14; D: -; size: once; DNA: TGTGCCAGCAGCCCGCGGAACGGTAATGAGCAGTTCTTC; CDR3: CASSPRNGNEQFF
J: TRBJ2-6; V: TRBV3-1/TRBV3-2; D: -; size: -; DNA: TGTGCCAGCAGCCAAGCCAGGGTCTCTGGGGCCAACGTCCTGACTTTC; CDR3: CASSQARVSGANVLTF
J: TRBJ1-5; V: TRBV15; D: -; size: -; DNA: TGTGCCACCAGCAGAGATCACTTGACGGGGGATCAGCCCCAGCATTTT; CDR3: CATSRDHLTGDQPQHF
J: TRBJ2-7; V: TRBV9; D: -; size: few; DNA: TGTGCCAGCAGCCCCAACTGGCAGGGAGGCAACGAGCAGTACTTC; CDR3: CASSPNWQGGNEQYF
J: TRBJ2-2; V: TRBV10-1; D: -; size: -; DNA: TGCGCCAGCAGTCTCTCCCAGGATCCCGGGGAGCTGTTTTTT; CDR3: CASSLSQDPGELFF
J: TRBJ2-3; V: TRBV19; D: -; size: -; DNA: TGTGCCAGTAGACCTTCGAGAGGAAGGACAGATACGCAGTATTTT; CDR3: CASRPSRGRTDTQYF
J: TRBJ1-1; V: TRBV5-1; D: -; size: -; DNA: TGCGCCAGCAGCTTGAGCAGGGACACTGAAGCTTTCTTT; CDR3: CASSLSRDTEAFF
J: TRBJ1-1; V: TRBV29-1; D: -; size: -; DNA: TGCAGCGTTCAGACAGGCGCTAGGGAAGCTTTCTTT; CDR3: CSVQTGAREAFF
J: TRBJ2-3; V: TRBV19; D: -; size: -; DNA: TGTGCCAGTAGTATAGGGGGCGGTTCCACAACAGATACGCAGTATTTT; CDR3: CASSIGGGSTTDTQYF
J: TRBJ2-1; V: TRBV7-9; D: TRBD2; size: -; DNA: TGTGCCAGCAGCTTAGCGCGTGGTAGCGGGAGGTTGAATGAGCAGTTCTTC; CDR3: CASSLARGSGRLNEQFF
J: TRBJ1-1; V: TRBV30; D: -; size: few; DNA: TGTGCCTCGGACAGAAGTTTGAACACTGAAGCTTTCTTT; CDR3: CASDRSLNTEAFF
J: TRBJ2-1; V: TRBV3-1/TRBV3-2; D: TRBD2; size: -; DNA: TGTGCCAGCAGCCGACTAGCGCTTGAGCAGTTCTTC; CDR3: CASSRLALEQFF
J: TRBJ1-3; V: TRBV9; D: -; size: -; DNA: TGTGCCAGCAGCGTATCGTCAGGGACTCCTGGAAACACCATATATTTT; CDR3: CASSVSSGTPGNTIYF
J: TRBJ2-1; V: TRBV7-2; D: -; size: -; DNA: TGTGCCAGCAGCCCATCCTCCTACAATGAGCAGTTCTTC; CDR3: CASSPSSYNEQFF
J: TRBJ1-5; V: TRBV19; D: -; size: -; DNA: TGTGCCAGTAGTATAGGTAACGGTCCATATCAGCCCCAGCATTTT; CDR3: CASSIGNGPYQPQHF
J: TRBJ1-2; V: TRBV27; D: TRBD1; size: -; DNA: TGTGCCAGCAGTCCACGGGACAGTTTCGACTATGGCTACACCTTC; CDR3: CASSPRDSFDYGYTF
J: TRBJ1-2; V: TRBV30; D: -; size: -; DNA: TGTGCCTGGAGTGACAAACTCAGGGCGGCTTATGGCTACACCTTC; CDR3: CAWSDKLRAAYGYTF
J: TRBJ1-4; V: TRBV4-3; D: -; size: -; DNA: TGCGCCAGCAGCCAAGACGACAGGTATTATGAAAAACTGTTTTTT; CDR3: CASSQDDRYYEKLFF
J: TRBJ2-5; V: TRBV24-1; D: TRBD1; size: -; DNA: TGTGCCACCAGTGCGGCAGGGGGAGAAGAGACCCAGTACTTC; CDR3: CATSAAGGEETQYF
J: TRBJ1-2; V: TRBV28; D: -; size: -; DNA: TGTGCCAGCAGTTTCCGACGCAGGGCCTATGGCTACACCTTC; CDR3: CASSFRRRAYGYTF
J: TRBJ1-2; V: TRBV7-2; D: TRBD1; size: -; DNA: TGTGCCAGCAGCTTACCTCCGGGACAGGCCTTCGGCTACACCTTC; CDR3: CASSLPPGQAFGYTF
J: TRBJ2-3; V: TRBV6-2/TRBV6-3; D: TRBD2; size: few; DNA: TGTGCCAGCAGCCCGGGACTAGCGGGCTTTTACACAGATACGCAGTATTTT; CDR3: CASSPGLAGFYTDTQYF
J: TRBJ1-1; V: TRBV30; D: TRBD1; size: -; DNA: TGTGCCTGGAGTCGACAGGGGAACACTGAAGCTTTCTTT; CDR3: CAWSRQGNTEAFF
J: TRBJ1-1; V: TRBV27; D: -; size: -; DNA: TGTGCCAGCAGTTTGCTGGACAGAAACACTGAAGCTTTCTTT; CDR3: CASSLLDRNTEAFF